This T cell receptor beta chain was sequenced during a study of shared clonotypes between healthy human individuals. Remarks on this clone: Within the sample, other DNA sequences also encode this same CDR3.

Assay: immunoSEQ multiplex PCR; the TCRdb copy retains only in-frame clones and omits some. The sample lists almost 750,000 clones, 55% to 80% occurring once. The study drew all its donors from Caucasian adults living in Nashville, Tennessee. This TCR was recovered from a woman in her 30s in good health. Sequenced sample: memory CD4+ T cells sorted from blood. Sample subset: CD45RA-negative fraction.

The CDR3 sequence is CASSQVGTAYGYTF. The CDR3 nucleotides are TGCGCCAGCAGCCAAGTTGGGACAGCCTATGGCTACACCTTC. V gene TRBV4-1 combines with J gene TRBJ1-2, with 7 bases identical to TRBD1. The CDR3 loop spans 14 amino acids. CDR1 and CDR2 from the germline V gene are MGHRA and YSYEKL. J gave up 4 bases and V 1 base, and 3 bases lay outside the gene matches.